This entry lists 20 T cell receptor beta chains sequenced from one sample in a study of brain T cells in children with intractable seizures. This table comes from immunoSEQ multiplex PCR, and its TCRdb copy is limited to in-frame clones, with some not included. Of 300,000 to 400,000 clones in the sample, over 90% were seen once. The time point was: blood from clinic visit 5 months post-surgery; TSC patient then seizure free. The source material was peripheral blood, sampled 4 to 5 months after surgery. All receptors come from a boy younger than two with tuberous sclerosis and intractable seizures.

Note on this clone: Other DNA sequences in the sample encode the same CDR3. V and J are TRBV6-5 and TRBJ1-1; D is unclear. Germline CDR1 is MNHEY and CDR2 is SVGAGI. The CDR3 totals 13 residues. V gave up 8 bases and J gave up 6 bases, with 16 bases separating them. The CDR3 sequence is CASPPPLFPEAFF. DNA of the CDR3: TGTGCCAGCCCTCCCCCGCTCTTCCCTGAAGCTTTCTTT.

This clone is a singleton in its sample. This chain connects TRBV6-5 to TRBJ2-2, with D tentatively TRBD1 (5 bases). Germline CDR1 MNHEY, CDR2 SVGAGI. V dropped 8 bases and J dropped 0 bases, with 10 bases sitting between them. The CDR3 loop spans 14 amino acids. Here the CDR3 DNA reads TGTGCCAGCGGGGCCAGTCCGAACACCGGGGAGCTGTTTTTT. This encodes CASGASPNTGELFF.

V gene TRBV7-2 combines with J gene TRBJ2-1, with D perhaps matching TRBD2 (6 bases). The germline CDR1 and CDR2 sequences are SGHTA and FQGNSA. V lost 1 base to trimming and J lost 3 bases, with 13 bases between them. The CDR3 totals 16 residues. CDR3: CASSLESSVVYNEQFF. CDR3 DNA: TGTGCCAGCAGCTTAGAGTCTAGCGTAGTCTACAATGAGCAGTTCTTC.

The chain is built from TRBV9 and TRBJ1-1; no reliable D call. Trimming removed 4 bases at V and 7 bases at J, with 11 bases between. There are 12 residues in the CDR3. Germline V CDR1 and CDR2: SGDLS, YYNGEE. The CDR3, as DNA: TGTGCCAGCAGCCCTTATAGAAATGAAGCTTTCTTT. Its translation is CASSPYRNEAFF.

The chain combines TRBV10-3 with TRBJ2-2, with 10 bases fitting TRBD2. Germline CDR1 reads ENHRY; CDR2 reads SYGVKD. V lost 9 bases to trimming and J lost 4 bases; unmatched junction nucleotides: 8. CDR3 length: 15 amino acids. The CDR3 reads CAIRRTSGFTGELFF. The CDR3 DNA sequence: TGTGCCATAAGAAGGACTAGCGGTTTCACCGGGGAGCTGTTTTTT.

The gene calls are TRBV9 and TRBJ2-3, with 7 positions matching TRBD2. In germline, CDR1 is SGDLS, CDR2 YYNGEE. The CDR3 covers 16 residues. V gave up 4 bases and J gave up 4 bases; unmatched junction bases: 12. CDR3 residues: CASSIRAGKDADTQYF. The DNA of the CDR3 is TGTGCCAGCAGCATCAGAGCGGGGAAGGACGCAGATACGCAGTATTTT.

The sample holds one count of this clone. J is TRBJ1-5 and V is TRBV15; TRBD1 might be the D (6 bases). The germline V gene has CDR1 LNHNV and CDR2 YYDKDF (reference sequence). Trimming removed 5 bases from V and 7 bases from J, with 18 bases in between. This CDR3 contains 15 residues. CDR3 region: CATSSSSGARQPQHF. The DNA of the CDR3 is TGTGCCACCAGCTCCTCCTCGGGGGCGCGGCAGCCCCAGCATTTT.

J is TRBJ1-5 and V is TRBV2; 8 bases match TRBD1. V lost 6 bases to trimming and J lost 6 bases; unmatched junction nucleotides: 10. This CDR3 comprises 15 residues. The germline V gene has CDR1 SNHLY and CDR2 FYNNEI. The CDR3 coding sequence is TGTGCCAGCAGGAACTACCGGGACAGGATTCAGCCCCAGCATTTT. Residues: CASRNYRDRIQPQHF. The entire variable domain, with the rest obtained from reference TRBV2 and TRBJ1-5, is as follows: EPEVTQTPSHQVTQMGQEVILRCVPISNHLYFYWYRQILGQKVEFLVSFYNNEISEKSEIFDDQFSVERPDGSNFTLKIRSTKLEDSAMYFCASRNYRDRIQPQHFGDGTRLSIL.

The CDR3 DNA sequence: TGTGCCAGCAGGAGGGGGAACTCTCCTTTGTACGAGCAGTACTTC. This gives the protein CASRRGNSPLYEQYF. The chain is built from TRBV3-1 (or the pseudogene TRBV3-2) and TRBJ2-7; TRBD1 is a possible D gene (6 bases). The CDR3 sequence is 15 residues long. In germline, CDR1 is LGHDT, CDR2 YNNKEL (reference sequence). V lost 6 bases to trimming and J lost 4 bases, with 19 bases between them.

The chain uses TRBV3-1 (or the pseudogene TRBV3-2) and TRBJ1-1; D call uncertain. This CDR3 region has 13 residues. V was cut by 6 bases and J by 1 base, with 9 bases left in between. Looked up from germline, CDR1 is LGHDT and CDR2 is YNNKEL (reference sequence). This chain's CDR3 is CASSWSRNTEAFF. In nucleotides, the CDR3 is TGTGCCAGCAGTTGGTCGCGGAACACTGAAGCTTTCTTT.

This clone appeared a single time. The chain is built from TRBV5-1 and TRBJ2-1, with D tentatively TRBD1 (5 bases). This CDR3 has 16 amino acids. Germline V lookup: CDR1 SGHRS, CDR2 YFSETQ. Trimming shortened V by 0 bases and J by 8 bases, and 18 bases separated the two germline ends. The CDR3 DNA reads as TGCGCCAGCAGCTTGGCCCGGGCTCCGATGACAGATGAGCAGTTCTTC. Residues: CASSLARAPMTDEQFF.

The chain carries TRBV7-9 and TRBJ2-3; TRBD2 is a possible D gene (6 bases). V was clipped by 5 bases and J by 0 bases, with 12 bases between them. The CDR3 runs 15 residues. Germline V lookup: CDR1 SEHNR, CDR2 FQNEAQ (reference sequence). The DNA for the CDR3 is TGTGCCAGCAGCCTATCGGCGGGAAGCACAGATACGCAGTATTTT. Protein: CASSLSAGSTDTQYF.

V gene TRBV3-1 (or the pseudogene TRBV3-2) combines with J gene TRBJ2-3; 7 nucleotides line up with TRBD2. Losses at the gene ends were 6 bases for V and 2 bases for J; bases not matched to a gene: 5. Germline V CDR1 and CDR2: LGHDT, YNNKEL (reference sequence). This CDR3 is 14 amino acids long. The CDR3 DNA reads TGTGCCAGCAGAGATAGACTAGCCACAGATACGCAGTATTTT. Amino acids: CASRDRLATDTQYF.

The chain is built from TRBV13 and TRBJ2-7; D may be TRBD2 (6 bases). The CDR3 totals 12 residues. Germline V lookup: CDR1 PRHDT, CDR2 FYEKMQ (reference sequence). Deletions cut 8 bases from V and 3 bases from J, with 11 bases between. DNA for the CDR3: TGTGCCAGCGGACTACGGGGCTACGAGCAGTACTTC. It encodes CASGLRGYEQYF. Drawing the rest from reference TRBV13 and TRBJ2-7, the complete variable domain is AAGVIQSPRHLIKEKRETATLKCYPIPRHDTVYWYQQGPGQDPQFLISFYEKMQSDKGSIPDRFSAQQFSDYHSELNMSSLELGDSALYFCASGLRGYEQYFGPGTRLTVT.

The CDR3 is CASSFTGEGGYTF. The CDR3 bases are TGCGCCAGCAGCTTTACAGGGGAGGGCGGCTACACCTTC. The V gene is TRBV5-1, the J gene TRBJ1-2; TRBD1 matches 7 bases. Germline trimming cut 2 bases from V and 8 bases from J; bases unmatched to any gene: 6. The CDR3 has 13 residues. CDR1 is SGHRS, CDR2 YFSETQ, per germline.

The V and J genes are TRBV24-1 and TRBJ2-1; 7 nucleotides agree with TRBD1. CDR1 and CDR2 from the germline V gene are KGHDR and SFDVKD. The CDR3 consists of 15 residues. J lost 5 bases, V lost 8 bases, and 11 bases had no gene match. CDR3 coding DNA: TGTGCCACCACCCCGACAGGGTCGGGTAACAATGAGCAGTTCTTC. Protein: CATTPTGSGNNEQFF.

The chain combines TRBV13 with TRBJ2-1; D unclear. Germline V CDR1 and CDR2: PRHDT, FYEKMQ (reference sequence). V was clipped by 8 bases and J by 0 bases, with 5 bases between them. This CDR3 is 12 amino acids long. CDR3 protein: CASQSSYNEQFF. The CDR3 DNA reads TGTGCCAGCCAAAGCTCCTACAATGAGCAGTTCTTC.

This chain links TRBV6-5 with TRBJ1-1; D gene uncertain. CDR1 MNHEY and CDR2 SVGAGI come from the germline V gene. V dropped 5 bases and J dropped 0 bases, with 7 bases sitting between them. The CDR3 contains 13 residues. Written as DNA, the CDR3 is TGTGCCAGCAGTACCCTTATGAACACTGAAGCTTTCTTT. As protein: CASSTLMNTEAFF.

V is TRBV29-1 and J is TRBJ2-1; 9 nucleotides match TRBD2. The CDR3 sequence is 14 residues long. From germline, CDR1 is SQVTM and CDR2 ANQGSEA. The trim removed 6 bases at V and 4 bases at J, leaving 7 bases unmatched. CDR3 bases: TGCAGCGTAACCAGCGGGAGGATGTACAATGAGCAGTTCTTC. This codes for CSVTSGRMYNEQFF.

This sequence joins TRBV2 and TRBJ1-5, with a tentative D call TRBD1 (6 bases). Germline V gives CDR1 SNHLY, CDR2 FYNNEI. V shed 2 bases and J shed 9 bases, with 14 bases lying between them. This CDR3 comprises 14 residues. The CDR3 loop is CASSESGGTLPQHF. The CDR3 DNA sequence: TGTGCCAGCAGTGAAAGTGGGGGGACATTGCCCCAGCATTTT.